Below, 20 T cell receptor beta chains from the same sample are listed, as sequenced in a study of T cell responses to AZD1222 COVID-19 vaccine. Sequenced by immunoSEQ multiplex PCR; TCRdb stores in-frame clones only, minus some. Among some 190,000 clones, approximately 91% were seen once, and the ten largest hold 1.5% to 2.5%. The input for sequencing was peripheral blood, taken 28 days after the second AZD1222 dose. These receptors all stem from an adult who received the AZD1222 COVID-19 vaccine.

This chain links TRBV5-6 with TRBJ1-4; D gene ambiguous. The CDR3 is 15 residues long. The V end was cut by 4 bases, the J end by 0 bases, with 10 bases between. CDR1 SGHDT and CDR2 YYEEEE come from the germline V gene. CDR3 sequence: CASSHTASTNEKLFF. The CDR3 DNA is TGTGCCAGCAGCCATACAGCTTCAACTAATGAAAAACTGTTTTTT.

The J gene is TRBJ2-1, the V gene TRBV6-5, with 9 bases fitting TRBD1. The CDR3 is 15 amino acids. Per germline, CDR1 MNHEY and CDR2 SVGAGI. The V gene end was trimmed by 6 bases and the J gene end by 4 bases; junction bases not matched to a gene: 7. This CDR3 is CASRETGTGYNEQFF. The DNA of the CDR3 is TGTGCCAGCAGAGAGACCGGGACAGGGTACAATGAGCAGTTCTTC.

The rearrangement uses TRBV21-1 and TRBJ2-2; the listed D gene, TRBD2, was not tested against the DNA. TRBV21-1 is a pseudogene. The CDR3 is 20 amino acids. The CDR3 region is CASSKSAELAGAPNTGELFF. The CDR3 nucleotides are TGTGCCAGCAGCAAATCGGCCGAGCTAGCGGGAGCCCCGAACACCGGGGAGCTGTTTTTT.

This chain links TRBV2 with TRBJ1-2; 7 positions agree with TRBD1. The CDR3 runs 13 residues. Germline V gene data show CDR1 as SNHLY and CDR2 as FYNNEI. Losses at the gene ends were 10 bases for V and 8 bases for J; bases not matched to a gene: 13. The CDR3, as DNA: TGTGCCACACGAGGAGGGGGCGCGGGGGGCTACACCTTC. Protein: CATRGGGAGGYTF.

In DNA form, the CDR3 reads TGTGCCAGCTCACCGGGCATTCTCTATAATTCACCCCTCCACTTT. This translates into CASSPGILYNSPLHF. The V call is TRBV18, the J call TRBJ1-6; D is uncertain. V lost 3 bases to trimming and J lost 3 bases, with 9 bases between them. This CDR3 has 15 amino acids. Germline loops: CDR1 KGHSH, CDR2 LQKENI.

The CDR3 bases are TGTGCCAGCTCACCACAGGACAAGGCTTTCTACGAGCAGTACTTC. Protein sequence: CASSPQDKAFYEQYF. The chain combines TRBV18 with TRBJ2-7; D perhaps matches TRBD1 (5 bases). Trimming removed 1 base from V and 3 bases from J, with 13 bases in between. Germline CDR1 is KGHSH and CDR2 is LQKENI. The CDR3 is 15 amino acids.

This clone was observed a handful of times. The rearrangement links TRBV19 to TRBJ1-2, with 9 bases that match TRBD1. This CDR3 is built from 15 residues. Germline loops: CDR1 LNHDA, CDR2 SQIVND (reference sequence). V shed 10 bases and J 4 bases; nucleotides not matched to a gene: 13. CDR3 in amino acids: CAIGDPGTGSYGYTF. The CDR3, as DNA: TGTGCCATAGGGGACCCGGGGACAGGGTCCTATGGCTACACCTTC. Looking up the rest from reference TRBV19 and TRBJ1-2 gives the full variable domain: DGGITQSPKYLFRKEGQNVTLSCEQNLNHDAMYWYRQDPGQGLRLIYYSQIVNDFQKGDIAEGYSVSREKKESFPLTVTSAQKNPTAFYLCAIGDPGTGSYGYTFGSGTRLTVV.

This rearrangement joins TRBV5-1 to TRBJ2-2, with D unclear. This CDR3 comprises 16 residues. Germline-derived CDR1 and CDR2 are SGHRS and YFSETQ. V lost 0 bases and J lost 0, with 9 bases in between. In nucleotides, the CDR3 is TGCGCCAGCAGCTTGGGGGCGGACGCGAACACCGGGGAGCTGTTTTTT. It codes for CASSLGADANTGELFF.

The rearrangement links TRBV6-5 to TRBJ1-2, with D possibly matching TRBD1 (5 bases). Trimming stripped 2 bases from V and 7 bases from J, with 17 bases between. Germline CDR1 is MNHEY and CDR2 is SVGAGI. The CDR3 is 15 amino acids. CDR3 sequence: CASSYRSAGRFGYTF. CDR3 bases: TGTGCCAGCAGTTACCGGTCTGCAGGGCGGTTTGGCTACACCTTC.

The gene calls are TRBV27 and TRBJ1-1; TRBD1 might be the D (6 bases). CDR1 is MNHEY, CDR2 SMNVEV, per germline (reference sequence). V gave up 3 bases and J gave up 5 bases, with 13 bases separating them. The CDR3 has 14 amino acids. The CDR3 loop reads CASSFGGAGTEAFF. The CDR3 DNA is TGTGCCAGCAGTTTCGGGGGGGCTGGGACTGAAGCTTTCTTT.

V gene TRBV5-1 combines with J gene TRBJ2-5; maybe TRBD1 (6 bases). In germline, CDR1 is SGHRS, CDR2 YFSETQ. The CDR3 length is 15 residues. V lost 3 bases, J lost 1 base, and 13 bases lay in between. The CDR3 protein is CASSYQGKLQETQYF. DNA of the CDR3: TGCGCCAGCAGCTACCAGGGGAAGCTCCAAGAGACCCAGTACTTC.

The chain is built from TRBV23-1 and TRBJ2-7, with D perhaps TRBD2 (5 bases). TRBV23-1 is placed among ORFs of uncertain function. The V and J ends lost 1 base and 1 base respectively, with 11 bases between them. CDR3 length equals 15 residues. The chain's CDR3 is CASSQFAGLSYEQYF. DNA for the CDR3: TGCGCCAGCAGTCAATTCGCGGGCTTATCCTACGAGCAGTACTTC.

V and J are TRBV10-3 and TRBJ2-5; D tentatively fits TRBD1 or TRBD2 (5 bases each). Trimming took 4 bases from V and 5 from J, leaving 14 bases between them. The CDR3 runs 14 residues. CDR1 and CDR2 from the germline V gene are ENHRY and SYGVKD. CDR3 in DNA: TGTGCCATCAGTGGGGGGTCAGGGATGGAGACCCAGTACTTC. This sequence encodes CAISGGSGMETQYF.

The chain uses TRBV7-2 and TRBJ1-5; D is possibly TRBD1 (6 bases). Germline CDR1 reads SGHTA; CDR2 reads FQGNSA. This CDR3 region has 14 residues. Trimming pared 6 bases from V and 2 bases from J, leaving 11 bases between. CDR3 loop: CASSSRGGNQPQHF. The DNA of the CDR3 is TGTGCCAGCAGTTCCAGGGGTGGCAATCAGCCCCAGCATTTT.

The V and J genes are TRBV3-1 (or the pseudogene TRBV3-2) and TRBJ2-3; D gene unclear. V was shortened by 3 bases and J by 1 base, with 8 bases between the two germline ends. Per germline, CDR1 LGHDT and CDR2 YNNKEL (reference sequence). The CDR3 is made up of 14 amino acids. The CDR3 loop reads CASSQRLGTDTQYF. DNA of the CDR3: TGTGCCAGCAGCCAGAGACTGGGCACAGATACGCAGTATTTT.

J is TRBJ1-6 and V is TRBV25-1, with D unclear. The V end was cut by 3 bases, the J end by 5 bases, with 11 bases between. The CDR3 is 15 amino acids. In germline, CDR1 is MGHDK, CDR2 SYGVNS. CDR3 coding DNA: TGTGCCAGCAGTGACGGGCAGATCGATAATTCACCCCTCCACTTT. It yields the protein CASSDGQIDNSPLHF. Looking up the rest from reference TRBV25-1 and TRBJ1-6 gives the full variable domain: EADIYQTPRYLVIGTGKKITLECSQTMGHDKMYWYQQDPGMELHLIHYSYGVNSTEKGDLSSESTVSRIRTEHFPLTLESARPSHTSQYLCASSDGQIDNSPLHFGNGTRLTVT.

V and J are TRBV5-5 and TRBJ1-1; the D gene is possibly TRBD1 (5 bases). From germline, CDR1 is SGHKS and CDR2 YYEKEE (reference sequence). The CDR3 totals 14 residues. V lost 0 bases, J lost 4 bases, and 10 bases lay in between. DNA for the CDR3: TGTGCCAGCAGCTTGGCGGGGGAGGGCACTGAAGCTTTCTTT. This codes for CASSLAGEGTEAFF.

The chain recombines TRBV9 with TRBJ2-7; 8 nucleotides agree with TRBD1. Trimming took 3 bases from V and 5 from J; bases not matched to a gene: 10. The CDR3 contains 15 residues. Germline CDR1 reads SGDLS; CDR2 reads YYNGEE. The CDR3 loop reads CASSAPGTGVDEQYF. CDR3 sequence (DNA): TGTGCCAGCAGCGCCCCCGGGACAGGTGTGGACGAGCAGTACTTC.

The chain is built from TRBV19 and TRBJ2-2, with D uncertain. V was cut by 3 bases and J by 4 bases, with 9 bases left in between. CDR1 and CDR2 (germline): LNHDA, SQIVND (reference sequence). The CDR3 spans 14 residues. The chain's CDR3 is CASSIGDGTGELFF. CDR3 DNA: TGTGCCAGTAGTATTGGGGATGGCACCGGGGAGCTGTTTTTT.

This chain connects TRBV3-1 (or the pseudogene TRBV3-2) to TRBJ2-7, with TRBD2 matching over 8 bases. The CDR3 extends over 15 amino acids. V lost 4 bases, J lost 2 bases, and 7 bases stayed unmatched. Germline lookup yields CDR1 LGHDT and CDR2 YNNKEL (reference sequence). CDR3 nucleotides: TGTGCCAGCAGCCGGAGCGGGAGTAGTCCCTACGAGCAGTACTTC. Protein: CASSRSGSSPYEQYF.